This T cell receptor (beta chain) was observed in a study of OX40 agonist ivuxolimab in advanced cancers. As for the study in general: Every 2 weeks, patients got intravenous ivuxolimab at one of six dose levels (0.01-10 mg/kg). From about 23 to 85 years was the age range, with a mean of roughly 59 years, and about 83% were male. The eligibility criteria allowed prior anti-PD-1, anti-PD-L1 or anti-CTLA-4 therapy, and 30% to 40% had some. Study-level results: By week 6 at 0.1 to 3.0 mg/kg, blood CD4+ and CD8+ T cells had expanded clonally.

The protocol was immunoSEQ multiplex PCR, while the TCRdb copy is restricted to in-frame clones and leaves out a portion. The sample consists of approximately 19,000 clones, approximately 80% of them appearing once. CDR1 is LGHNA, CDR2 YSLEER, per germline. After removal of 4 bases from V and 5 bases from J, the junction contained 10 bases not matched to a gene. The CDR3 sequence is 15 residues long. To note about this clone: Its target is unknown.

The clonotype originates from an adult with an advanced solid tumor such as melanoma, head and neck, liver or kidney cancer. The gene calls are TRBV4-3 and TRBJ1-1; 7 bases are shared with TRBD1. Source: CD4+ or CD8+ T cells sorted from blood, taken in a trial of the OX40 agonist ivuxolimab. The CDR3 nucleotides are TGCGCCAGCAGCCCAGGTGCAGGGGGTTTTACTGAAGCTTTCTTT. Translating gives CASSPGAGGFTEAFF.